One sample yielded the 9 T cell receptor beta chains listed below, sequenced in a study of metastatic and nonmetastatic thyroid tumors (dated by TCRdb to about 2020). Libraries were made using PCR. For sequencing, an Illumina HiSeq 4000 was employed. TCRdb cleaned the public reads at Q25 with fastp, built clones with MiXCR and kept in-frame beta chains. The sample table records around 12,000 clones; about 12% of these occur just once. Approximately 30% of the sample is held by the ten biggest clonotypes. Before undergoing thyroid surgery, none of the patients had been given any kind of treatment. Input material: blood. The source of these receptors is a female donor with papillary thyroid cancer or a benign thyroid nodule (not recorded which). Some clones in this sample may be carry-over from other donors' samples.

The table lists this clone with a few counts. V gene TRBV27 combines with J gene TRBJ2-2; 7 positions match TRBD1. The CDR3 totals 17 residues. The germline V gene has CDR1 MNHEY and CDR2 SMNVEV (reference sequence). The ends lost 2 bases at V and 5 bases at J; junction bases unmatched: 11. In DNA, the CDR3 is TGTGCCAGCAGTTTAAGTATAGACAGGGCGGATACCGGGGAGCTGTTTTTT. Amino acids: CASSLSIDRADTGELFF.

This clone occurred a few times. J is TRBJ2-3 and V is TRBV6-4, with TRBD2 identical over 15 bases. The ends lost 5 bases at V and 6 bases at J; junction bases unmatched: 3. The CDR3 has 15 amino acids. CDR1 and CDR2 from the germline V gene are MRHNA and SNTAGT. Here the CDR3 DNA reads TGTGCCAGCAGTTACGGGACTAGCGGGGGGGATACGCAGTATTTT. This gives the protein CASSYGTSGGDTQYF.

V and J are TRBV5-1 and TRBJ1-2, with 8 bases that match TRBD1. J gave up 5 bases and V 4 bases, and 10 bases lay outside the gene matches. Germline V lookup: CDR1 SGHRS, CDR2 YFSETQ. The CDR3 is 15 residues long. The CDR3 sequence is CASSPGQGFGYGYTF. DNA for the CDR3: TGCGCCAGCAGCCCCGGACAGGGTTTCGGTTATGGCTACACCTTC.

There are many counts of this clone. This rearrangement joins TRBV5-1 to TRBJ2-5; D not certain. Germline-derived CDR1 and CDR2 are SGHRS and YFSETQ. With 0 bases removed from V and 5 bases from J, the gap between germline ends came to 11 bases. The length of the CDR3 is 14 residues. The CDR3 DNA reads as TGCGCCAGCAGCTTGGAGGTCGGTGGGGAGACCCAGTACTTC. It yields the protein CASSLEVGGETQYF. Looking up the rest from reference TRBV5-1 and TRBJ2-5 gives the full variable domain: KAGVTQTPRYLIKTRGQQVTLSCSPISGHRSVSWYQQTPGQGLQFLFEYFSETQRNKGNFPGRFSGRQFSNSRSEMNVSTLELGDSALYLCASSLEVGGETQYFGPGTRLLVL.

By share, this clone ranks as medium-sized. The gene calls are TRBV28 and TRBJ2-3; 9 bases map to TRBD2. Germline V gene lookup returns CDR1 MDHEN and CDR2 SYDVKM. The CDR3 has 14 amino acids. V lost 1 base and J lost 5; bases outside the gene matches: 1. The CDR3 DNA is TGTGCCAGCAGTTTATTAGCGGGAGAAGATACGCAGTATTTT. Translation: CASSLLAGEDTQYF.

This clone was seen only a few times. This chain joins TRBV6-2 or TRBV6-3 and TRBJ1-1; D is possibly TRBD1 (6 bases). Germline CDR1 reads MNHEY; CDR2 reads SVGEGT. Trimming cost V 4 bases and J 3 bases, with 24 bases left between them. The CDR3 loop spans 18 amino acids. CDR3: CASSCFPTGWTDDTEAFF. For the CDR3, the DNA is TGTGCCAGCAGTTGTTTCCCGACAGGATGGACTGATGACACTGAAGCTTTCTTT.

This clone was counted many times. V usage is TRBV28 and J usage is TRBJ2-5, with D perhaps matching TRBD1 (6 bases). V lost 7 bases to trimming and J lost 4 bases, with 16 bases between them. From germline, CDR1 is MDHEN and CDR2 SYDVKM. The CDR3 contains 14 residues. The CDR3 DNA is TGTGCCAGCATCCCGGGACAAATTTCAGAGACCCAGTACTTC. Protein: CASIPGQISETQYF. Combining the CDR3 with reference TRBV28 and TRBJ2-5 gives the whole variable domain DVKVTQSSRYLVKRTGEKVFLECVQDMDHENMFWYRQDPGLGLRLIYFSYDVKMKEKGDIPEGYSVSREKKERFSLILESASTNQTSMYLCASIPGQISETQYFGPGTRLLVL.

Only a few counts were recorded for this clone. The CDR3 bases are TGTGCCAGCAGTACTGGGACTACGGGAAACACCATATATTTT. This gives the protein CASSTGTTGNTIYF. This chain links TRBV27 with TRBJ1-3; the D gene is possibly TRBD1 (5 bases). CDR3 size: 14 residues. The V gene lost 5 bases and the J gene lost 4 bases, with 12 bases spanning the gap. CDR1 is MNHEY, CDR2 SMNVEV, per germline (reference sequence).

A remark on this clone: Compared with germline, one end of the junction differs, possibly owing to a read error. The chain employs TRBV3-1 and TRBJ2-2, with D maybe TRBD2 (5 bases). The germline V gene encodes CDR1 LGHDT and CDR2 YNNKEL (reference sequence). The length of the CDR3 is 14 residues. CDR3 residues: CASSLRGNTGERFF. CDR3 DNA sequence: TGTGCCAGCAGCTTGCGTGGGAACACCGGGGAGCGGTTTTTT.